This T cell receptor (beta chain) was profiled in a study of technical replicates of blood from a handful of donors. The CDR3 loop spans 15 amino acids. Germline CDR1 and CDR2: LNHNV and YYDKDF (reference sequence). Unmatched junction bases numbered 5, after V lost 0 bases and J lost 3 bases. Generated by immunoSEQ multiplex PCR, the TCRdb table keeps only in-frame clones and is missing some. Among 65,000 to 85,000 clones listed, more than 85% were seen once. The chain links TRBV15 to TRBJ2-7; TRBD1 aligns across 7 bases. This receptor was taken from a human donor in good health. The material sequenced was T cells isolated from PBMCs. CDR3 amino acids: CATSRDRGPFYEQYF. The DNA of the CDR3 is TGTGCCACCAGCAGAGATAGGGGGCCGTTCTACGAGCAGTACTTC.